This T cell receptor (beta chain) was sequenced in a study of T cell repertoires in cytomegalovirus infection. At the level of the study: Alongside well-studied HLA-B-restricted CMV epitopes, recently identified HLA-C-restricted CMV epitopes were also used.

This clonotype came up a few times. Its antigen is unidentified. Germline V gene lookup returns CDR1 LGHDT and CDR2 YNNKEL (reference sequence). This CDR3 is built from 13 residues. V was trimmed by 0 bases and J by 7 bases, leaving 9 bases between them. One entry per CDR3 protein results from TCRdb running MiXCR on the reads. The data contain approximately 910,000 distinct CDR3 sequences, roughly 30% of them seen just once; the ten biggest clones take up more than 13%. The chain carries TRBV3-1 and TRBJ2-5; D may be TRBD1 or TRBD2 (5 bases each). The clonotype was recovered from a human donor in good health (CMV status not recorded). Some clones in this sample may be carry-over from other donors' samples. The sample here was cultured CD8+ T cells from PBMCs, taken from culture after CMV antigen stimulation. CDR3 sequence (DNA): TGTGCCAGCAGCCAAGATTGGGGGTGGACCCAGTACTTC. Translating it yields CASSQDWGWTQYF.